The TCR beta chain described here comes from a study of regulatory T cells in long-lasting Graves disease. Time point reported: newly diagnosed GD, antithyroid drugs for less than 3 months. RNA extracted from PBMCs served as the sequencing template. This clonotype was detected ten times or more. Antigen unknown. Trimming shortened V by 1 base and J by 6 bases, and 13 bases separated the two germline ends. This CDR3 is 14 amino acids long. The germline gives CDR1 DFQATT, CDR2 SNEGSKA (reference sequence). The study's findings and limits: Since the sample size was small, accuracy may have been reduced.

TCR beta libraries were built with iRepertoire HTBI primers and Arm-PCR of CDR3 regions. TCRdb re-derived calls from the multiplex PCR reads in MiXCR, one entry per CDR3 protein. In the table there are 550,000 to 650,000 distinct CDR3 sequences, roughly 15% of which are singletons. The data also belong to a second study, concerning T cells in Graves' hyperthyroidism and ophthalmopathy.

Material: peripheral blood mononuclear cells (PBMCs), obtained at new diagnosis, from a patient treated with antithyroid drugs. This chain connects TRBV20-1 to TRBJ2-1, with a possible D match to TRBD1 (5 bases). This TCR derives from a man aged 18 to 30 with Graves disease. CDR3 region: CSARVDTTTNEQFF. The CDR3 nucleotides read TGCAGTGCTAGAGTGGACACAACGACCAATGAGCAGTTCTTC.